Listed below are T cell receptor beta chains from one sample, sequenced in a study of cytomegalovirus exposure and HLA in healthy donors. Sequencing was performed with immunoSEQ multiplex PCR; in TCRdb, only in-frame clones are kept and a portion is missing. The repertoire holds 150,000 to 200,000 clones, roughly 79% seen once, with approximately 7% in the top ten. The sequencing input was PBMCs. These receptors originate from a woman aged 40 to 50 in good health and CMV-seropositive. Each CDR3 is given with its conserved first and last residue. The D gene is left open where the match is weak. Some rows have no size entry. The others give once, few or many, or a class for an expanded clone.

size | J | V | D | DNA | CDR3
. | TRBJ1-3 | TRBV15 | TRBD1 | TGTGCCACCAGCAGAGTCGCCGGGACAGCTGGAAACACCATATATTTT | CATSRVAGTAGNTIYF
once | TRBJ2-4 | TRBV4-3 | . | TGCGCCAGCAGCCAAGATGGCAGGCAGGGAAACAGTCAGTACTTC | CASSQDGRQGNSQYF
. | TRBJ1-2 | TRBV27 | TRBD1 | TGTGCCAGCAGTTTAAGACAGGGTATGGATGGCTACACCTTC | CASSLRQGMDGYTF
. | TRBJ2-1 | TRBV5-1 | . | TGCGCCAGCAGCTTGTTCGAGACTAGCAATGAGCAGTTCTTC | CASSLFETSNEQFF
. | TRBJ2-7 | TRBV7-9 | TRBD2 | TGTTCCAGCAGTGGGGTGGGAGCGGGGGGGACCTACGAGCAGTACTTC | CSSSGVGAGGTYEQYF
. | TRBJ1-6 | TRBV7-6 | . | TGTGCCAGCGGTCCGGGTTCACCCCTCCACTTT | CASGPGSPLHF
. | TRBJ1-1 | TRBV27 | . | TGTGCCAGCAGTTTCCGGGGAACCACATACGCTTTCTTT | CASSFRGTTYAFF
. | TRBJ2-5 | TRBV7-3 | . | TGTGCCAGCAGCTTATCGGGGGGCCGAGAGACCCAGTACTTC | CASSLSGGRETQYF
. | TRBJ2-1 | TRBV18 | TRBD1 | TGTGCCAGCTCATCCCTTACAGGGGATGAGCAGTTCTTC | CASSSLTGDEQFF
. | TRBJ2-2 | TRBV6-1 | . | TGTGCCAGCAGTGCGCAGGGTGGGACCGGGGAGCTGTTTTTT | CASSAQGGTGELFF
. | TRBJ1-1 | TRBV30 | TRBD1 | TGTGTCTGGAGTGCCGGGACAGGGATCACTAAAGCTTTCTTT | CVWSAGTGITKAFF
few | TRBJ2-3 | TRBV5-1 | TRBD2 | TGCGCCAGCAGCTCGATGGGGACTAGCGGGGACCTCTGGGGGACAGATACGCAGTATTTT | CASSSMGTSGDLWGTDTQYF
. | TRBJ2-3 | TRBV19 | TRBD2 | TGTGCCAGTAGTCCTTTTAGCGGGGGGTCCACAGATACGCAGTATTTT | CASSPFSGGSTDTQYF
. | TRBJ2-2 | TRBV4-2 | TRBD1 | TGTGCCAGCAGCGAAGGGACAGGGGTTGACCGGGAGCTGTTTTTT | CASSEGTGVDRELFF
. | TRBJ1-4 | TRBV7-6 | TRBD1 | TGTGCCAGCAGCACCCGGACAGGTCAAAATGAAAAACTGTTTTTT | CASSTRTGQNEKLFF
. | TRBJ1-2 | TRBV19 | . | TGTGCCAGTAGTCTACTACAGGGCCCCTATGGCTACACCTTC | CASSLLQGPYGYTF
. | TRBJ2-7 | TRBV19 | . | TGTGCCAGTAGTATCACGTCAGGGCAATTCTACGAGCAGTACTTC | CASSITSGQFYEQYF
. | TRBJ1-3 | TRBV18 | . | TGTGCCAGCTCACCACCGACAGGACCGAGCTCTGGAAACACCATATATTTT | CASSPPTGPSSGNTIYF
once | TRBJ2-3 | TRBV7-6 | TRBD2 | TGTGCCAGCAGCTTGTTGGCTAGCGGGGGGGGGAGCACAGATACGCAGTATTTT | CASSLLASGGGSTDTQYF
. | TRBJ1-6 | TRBV9 | . | TGTGCCAGCAGCAAACAGGGAACACCCCTCCACTTT | CASSKQGTPLHF
. | TRBJ2-1 | TRBV30 | TRBD1 | TGTGCCTGGAGCCGAGACAGGGACAATGAGCAGTTCTTC | CAWSRDRDNEQFF
once | TRBJ2-7 | TRBV2 | TRBD1 | TGTGCCAGCAGTGGTGGGACAGGCTACTACGAGCAGTACTTC | CASSGGTGYYEQYF
. | TRBJ2-7 | TRBV18 | TRBD1 | TGTGCCAGCTCAAGCGGACAGGGGAGGGAGCAGTACTTC | CASSSGQGREQYF
. | TRBJ1-5 | TRBV19 | . | TGTGCCAGTAGTATTGCGGGCTTCGGTCAGCCCCAGCATTTT | CASSIAGFGQPQHF
few | TRBJ1-5 | TRBV19 | . | TGTGCCAGTAGTATCTGGGGGGTTGACCAGCCCCAGCATTTT | CASSIWGVDQPQHF
once | TRBJ1-2 | TRBV7-9 | . | TGTGCCAGCAGCTCCCCACGCCCGCAGGGAAATGGCTACACCTTC | CASSSPRPQGNGYTF
. | TRBJ2-5 | TRBV15 | . | TGTGCCACCAGCAGAGATCGAAGTGCGGAGACCCAGTACTTC | CATSRDRSAETQYF
few | TRBJ2-7 | TRBV11-2 | . | TGTGCCAGCAGCTCGGGAACCTACGAGCAGTACTTC | CASSSGTYEQYF